One and the same sample provided the 13 T cell receptor beta chains below, sequenced in a study of T cell repertoires in cytomegalovirus infection. TCRdb processed the reads anew with MiXCR; each CDR3 protein has one entry. Here the sample spans around 280,000 distinct CDR3 sequences, around 9.1% being singletons. The sequenced sample consisted of PBMCs. These receptors originate from a human donor in good health (CMV status not recorded). Some clones in this sample may be carry-over from other donors' samples.

This clonotype was counted between two and nine times. The chain has TRBV10-3 and TRBJ2-2; TRBD1 matches 11 bases. From germline, CDR1 is ENHRY and CDR2 SYGVKD. The CDR3 consists of 13 residues. Trimming cost V 11 bases and J 6 bases; bases outside gene matches: 5. The CDR3 coding sequence is TGTGCCTCGCTGGGACAGGGGGCCGGGGAGCTGTTTTTT. This codes for CASLGQGAGELFF.

This clonotype was counted many times. J is TRBJ2-1 and V is TRBV4-3, with 9 bases that match TRBD2. Germline lookup yields CDR1 LGHNA and CDR2 YSLEER. V lost 1 base to trimming and J lost 6 bases; unmatched junction nucleotides: 16. CDR3 size: 19 residues. As DNA, the CDR3 is TGCGCCAGCAGCCAAGGTTTGAGCGGGGGGCGGACAAGAATCAATGAGCAGTTCTTC. Translation gives CASSQGLSGGRTRINEQFF.

This clonotype occurred many times. The rearrangement links TRBV27 to TRBJ2-5, with TRBD1 matching 8 bases. V was clipped by 6 bases and J by 4 bases; unmatched bases: 7. CDR1 and CDR2 from the germline V gene are MNHEY and SMNVEV (reference sequence). The CDR3 has 14 amino acids. The CDR3 nucleotides read TGTGCCAGCAGCCGCACAGGGGGTGCAGAGACCCAGTACTTC. Amino acids: CASSRTGGAETQYF.

This clonotype was detected a few times. CDR3 DNA: TGCAGTGCTATCCGGGACAGACGAACCGGGGAGCTGTTTTTT. Encoded protein: CSAIRDRRTGELFF. This chain connects TRBV20-1 to TRBJ2-2, with TRBD1 identical over 7 bases. J was trimmed by 5 bases and V by 4 bases; bases with no gene match: 7. Germline assignment: CDR1 DFQATT and CDR2 SNEGSKA (reference sequence). The CDR3 is made up of 14 amino acids.

This clonotype turned up a few times. The J gene is TRBJ2-3, the V gene TRBV29-1; 11 positions agree with TRBD2. There are 18 residues in the CDR3. The J segment lost 1 base and the V segment lost 5 bases, leaving 14 bases of the junction unmatched. The germline V gene has CDR1 SQVTM and CDR2 ANQGSEA. CDR3: CSVHWTSGPSGGTDTQYF. CDR3 DNA sequence: TGCAGCGTTCACTGGACTAGCGGGCCATCGGGAGGCACAGATACGCAGTATTTT.

This clonotype was seen ten or more times. The chain employs TRBV10-3 and TRBJ2-6; D is ambiguous. Germline V gene lookup returns CDR1 ENHRY and CDR2 SYGVKD. V was shortened by 3 bases and J by 1 base, with 10 bases between the two germline ends. This CDR3 has 16 residues. The DNA of the CDR3 is TGTGCCATCAGTGAAAGTTTCGTATCTGGGGCCAACGTCCTGACTTTC. This gives the protein CAISESFVSGANVLTF.

This clonotype was recorded many times. The chain recombines TRBV15 with TRBJ2-7; 8 bases line up with TRBD2. J gave up 5 bases and V 0 bases, and 9 bases lay outside the gene matches. This CDR3 spans 16 amino acids. Germline assignment: CDR1 LNHNV and CDR2 YYDKDF (reference sequence). The CDR3 loop reads CATSRDKRGPFDEQYF. The CDR3, as DNA: TGTGCCACCAGCAGAGATAAGCGGGGGCCCTTCGACGAGCAGTACTTC.

This sequence joins TRBV9 and TRBJ2-2, with TRBD2 matching over 7 bases. Trimming removed 2 bases from V and 6 bases from J; junction bases left unmatched: 7. Germline CDR1 and CDR2: SGDLS and YYNGEE. There are 15 residues in the CDR3. The CDR3 sequence is CASSVGGGTSGELFF. In DNA form, the CDR3 reads TGTGCCAGCAGCGTTGGCGGGGGAACTTCCGGGGAGCTGTTTTTT.

The chain carries TRBV28 and TRBJ2-1; D could derive from TRBD1 or TRBD2 (5 bases each). V dropped 5 bases and J dropped 12 bases, with 20 bases sitting between them. The CDR3 has 14 residues. The germline V gene encodes CDR1 MDHEN and CDR2 SYDVKM. CDR3 sequence (DNA): TGTGCCAGCAGTAGACCACCGGGACCCTCGGGGCAGTTCTTC. Translating gives CASSRPPGPSGQFF.

This clonotype has a count of ten or more. DNA for the CDR3: TGTGCCAGCATCAAACACCTGAACACTGAAGCTTTCTTT. Translating it yields CASIKHLNTEAFF. The chain links TRBV7-2 to TRBJ1-1; D unclear. The CDR3 covers 13 residues. Germline V lookup: CDR1 SGHTA, CDR2 FQGNSA. V was pared by 7 bases and J by 0 bases, with 9 bases between.

The sample holds many counts of this clonotype. The chain is built from TRBV19 and TRBJ2-7; TRBD2 matches 7 bases. The CDR3 has 17 residues. Germline V CDR1 and CDR2: LNHDA, SQIVND (reference sequence). V shed 6 bases and J 4 bases; nucleotides not matched to a gene: 18. The CDR3 spells CASRHSSGAAPLYEQYV. The CDR3 nucleotides read TGTGCCAGTAGGCATTCGAGCGGGGCAGCGCCGCTTTACGAGCAGTACGTC.

The V and J genes are TRBV19 and TRBJ2-5; no clear D. Trimming took off 3 bases at V and 5 bases at J, with 10 bases between the two ends. The V gene's germline CDR1 is LNHDA and CDR2 SQIVND (reference sequence). CDR3 length equals 13 residues. The CDR3 nucleotides are TGTGCCAGTAGTATCGGTCGAAGGGAGACCCAGTACTTC. This gives the protein CASSIGRRETQYF.

This clonotype was observed many times. This sequence joins TRBV20-1 and TRBJ2-1, with D tentatively TRBD2 (5 bases). The germline V gene has CDR1 DFQATT and CDR2 SNEGSKA (reference sequence). V was shortened by 5 bases and J by 4 bases, with 15 bases between the two germline ends. This CDR3 has 14 amino acids. DNA of the CDR3: TGCAGTGCTGAACAGCTAGCCTCTTACAATGAGCAGTTCTTC. Translating gives CSAEQLASYNEQFF.